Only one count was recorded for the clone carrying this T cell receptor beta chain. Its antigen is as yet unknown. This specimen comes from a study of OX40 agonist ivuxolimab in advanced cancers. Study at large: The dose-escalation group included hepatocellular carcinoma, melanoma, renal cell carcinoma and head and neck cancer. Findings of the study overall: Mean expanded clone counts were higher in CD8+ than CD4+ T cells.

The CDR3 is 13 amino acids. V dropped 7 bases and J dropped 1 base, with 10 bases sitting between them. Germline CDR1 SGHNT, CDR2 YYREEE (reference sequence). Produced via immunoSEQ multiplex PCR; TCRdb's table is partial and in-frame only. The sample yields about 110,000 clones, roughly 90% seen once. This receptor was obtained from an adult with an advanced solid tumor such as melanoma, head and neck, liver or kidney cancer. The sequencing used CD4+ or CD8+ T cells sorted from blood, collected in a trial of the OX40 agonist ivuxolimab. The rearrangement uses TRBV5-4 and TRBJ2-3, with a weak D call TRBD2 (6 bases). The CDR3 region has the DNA TGTGCCAGCTCGAGGGAGGGCACAGATACGCAGTATTTT. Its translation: CASSREGTDTQYF.